The 9 T cell receptor beta chains listed next were all sequenced from one sample in a study of T cell repertoires in cytomegalovirus infection. TCRdb re-called the reads through MiXCR, storing one row per CDR3 protein. Of about 890,000 distinct CDR3 sequences in the sample, about a third are singletons; the top ten hold about an eighth. These receptors' targets are unknown. This specimen consisted of cultured CD8+ T cells from PBMCs, obtained from culture after CMV antigen stimulation. These receptors originate from a human donor in good health (CMV status not recorded). Some clones in this sample may be carry-over from other donors' samples.

This clonotype has more than one count but fewer than ten. The chain recombines TRBV20-1 with TRBJ1-2, with a tentative D call TRBD1 (5 bases). This CDR3 has 12 residues. Germline V gene sequence: CDR1 DFQATT, CDR2 SNEGSKA (reference sequence). Trimming pared 4 bases from V and 3 bases from J, leaving 9 bases between. DNA for the CDR3: TGCAGTGCTAAAAAGACAGACTATGGCTACACCTTC. This gives the protein CSAKKTDYGYTF.

This chain links TRBV12-3 or TRBV12-4 with TRBJ1-4; perhaps TRBD1 as D (6 bases). V dropped 5 bases and J dropped 8 bases, with 30 bases sitting between them. This CDR3 spans 19 amino acids. CDR3 nucleotides: TGTGCCAGCAGTCCATACACGACAGGAAGGGTCATGGAGAACGAAAAACTGTTTTTT. Its protein is CASSPYTTGRVMENEKLFF.

This clonotype was seen only a few times. The chain is built from TRBV12-5 and TRBJ2-7, with 11 bases lining up with TRBD1. This CDR3 region has 16 residues. After removal of 6 bases from V and 3 bases from J, the junction contained 10 bases not matched to a gene. Germline assignment: CDR1 LGHNT and CDR2 FRNRAP. The CDR3 bases are TGTGCTAGTGGCCCTCCCGTAGGGACAGGGGGCTACGAGCAGTACTTC. Translating it yields CASGPPVGTGGYEQYF.

The genes are TRBV27 and TRBJ2-2; TRBD1 agrees at 8 bases. With 4 bases clipped from V and 5 bases from J, the junction kept 6 bases outside the gene matches. Germline CDR1 is MNHEY and CDR2 is SMNVEV (reference sequence). CDR3 length equals 15 residues. CDR3 bases: TGTGCCAGCAGTTCCCGACAGGGGAGAACCGGGGAGCTGTTTTTT. It translates to CASSSRQGRTGELFF.

The V gene is TRBV19, the J gene TRBJ2-1; perhaps TRBD1 as D (5 bases). The CDR3 is 16 amino acids. Germline CDR1 and CDR2: LNHDA and SQIVND (reference sequence). V lost 3 bases and J lost 6, with 18 bases in between. The CDR3 protein is CASSIEGWTTGNEQFF. In nucleotides, the CDR3 is TGTGCCAGTAGTATCGAAGGGTGGACAACCGGCAATGAGCAGTTCTTC.

The genes are TRBV27 and TRBJ1-6; D is perhaps TRBD1 (5 bases). This CDR3 comprises 17 residues. Looked up from germline, CDR1 is MNHEY and CDR2 is SMNVEV (reference sequence). V lost 6 bases and J 1 base, leaving 16 bases between the germline ends. The CDR3 DNA is TGTGCCAGCAGCTCCAGCCGACAGAGTTCCTATAATTCACCCCTCCACTTT. Protein product: CASSSSRQSSYNSPLHF.

The chain carries TRBV6-5 and TRBJ1-2; D is perhaps TRBD1 (6 bases). The CDR3 covers 16 residues. Germline CDR1 reads MNHEY; CDR2 reads SVGAGI. V shed 0 bases and J shed 6 bases, with 17 bases lying between them. CDR3 DNA: TGTGCCAGCAGTTACTCTCGTGGGGGGCATCGGGATGGCTACACCTTC. It codes for CASSYSRGGHRDGYTF.

This clonotype was recorded many times. The rearrangement uses TRBV14 and TRBJ2-3; unclear D gene. Germline V gene data show CDR1 as SGHDN and CDR2 as FVKESK. Trimming took off 0 bases at V and 5 bases at J, with 3 bases between the two ends. This CDR3 has 12 residues. The CDR3 reads CASSQDLDTQYF. The CDR3 DNA sequence: TGTGCCAGCAGCCAAGATTTAGATACGCAGTATTTT.

The gene calls are TRBV7-4 and TRBJ2-1; D remains ambiguous. Per the germline V gene, CDR1 is SGHVT and CDR2 is SQSDAQ. Trimming removed 1 base from V and 12 bases from J, with 10 bases in between. CDR3 size: 12 residues. The DNA of the CDR3 is TGTGCCAGCAGCTTAGTTGTACTCGGGCAGTTCTTC. It codes for CASSLVVLGQFF.